The clone carrying this TCR beta chain was seen a single time. Assay: immunoSEQ multiplex PCR; the TCRdb copy retains only in-frame clones and omits some. The sample holds 170,000 or so clones; approximately 95% are singletons and the top ten take more than 1.2%. This entry belongs to a study of control samples from healthy donors and cancer patients. Sequencing was carried out using blood. The sequence was obtained from a man aged 18-30 years in good health.

CDR3 sequence reads: CASSPGTGSGFNQPQHF. As DNA, the CDR3 is TGTGCCAGCAGTCCCGGGACAGGGTCAGGATTCAATCAGCCCCAGCATTTT. The chain combines TRBV6-2 or TRBV6-3 with TRBJ1-5; 9 bases fit TRBD1. CDR3 length equals 17 residues. Unmatched junction bases numbered 11, after V lost 5 bases and J lost 3 bases. Looked up from germline, CDR1 is MNHEY and CDR2 is SVGEGT.